This TCR beta chain was sequenced in a study of blood T cell repertoires in COVID-19. On the study more broadly: The origin of the acute and convalescent COVID-19 samples was the United States, Italy and Spain. T cells, B-cell-depleted T cells, or PBMCs provided the cDNA or gDNA that served as material.

This clone came up a few times. In the authors' workflow: Scientists estimated how many nucleated cells there were by amplifying reference gene primers. Measured with immunoSEQ multiplex PCR; TCRdb has only the in-frame clones, and not every one. V and J calls and clone size are copied from that table; D and trimming were computed from the DNA. This sample yields around 460,000 clones, of which 70% to 90% are seen a single time; 0.65% to 1% belongs to the top ten. Trimming pared 4 bases from V and 3 bases from J, leaving 18 bases between. CDR3 size: 16 residues. CDR1 is MGHDK and CDR2 is SYGVNS in the germline V gene.

Specimen: peripheral blood. The gene calls are TRBV25-1 and TRBJ2-5; D not certain. The sequence was obtained from a man aged 18-30 years with COVID-19, enrolled during active disease. Here the CDR3 DNA reads TGTGCCAGCAGTGGTCAGCCCGGTCCACTAAAAGAGACCCAGTACTTC. Its protein product is CASSGQPGPLKETQYF.